The clone carrying this T cell receptor beta chain appeared once. Its antigen is currently unknown. This sample was taken from a study of vaccination and CD4 T cells after COVID-19. Trimming shortened V by 11 bases and J by 5 bases, and 9 bases separated the two germline ends. This CDR3 comprises 10 residues. Germline CDR1 MNHNS, CDR2 SASEGT. The sample's treatment: 10-day PBMC culture with coronavirus spike peptide pools or control peptides (ViraFEST assay). Using peptide pools, antigen-specific T cells were expanded in ViraFEST before TCRs were sequenced. The Oncomine TCR Beta short-read assay sequenced DNA from cultured CD4+ T cells. MiXCR, applied by TCRdb to the PCR reads, yields one record per CDR3 protein. The sample has roughly 3,900 distinct CDR3 sequences; 70% to 80% are singletons.

The chain links TRBV6-1 to TRBJ1-2, with D uncertain. The receptor's source is a human donor who had recovered from COVID-19. The material sequenced was CD4+ T cells from blood, cultured in vitro. CDR3 protein: CAAGSYGYTF. As DNA, the CDR3 is TGTGCCGCCGGCAGTTATGGCTACACCTTC.